The next 4 T cell receptor beta chains were all read from a single sample in a study of blood T cell repertoires in COVID-19. Profiled with immunoSEQ multiplex PCR; TCRdb holds only in-frame clones, not every one. The sample consists of 150,000 to 200,000 clones, under 90% of them appearing once. The sequenced sample consisted of peripheral blood. These receptors came from a woman in her 70s with COVID-19, enrolled during active disease.

The rearrangement joins TRBV6-2 or TRBV6-3 to TRBJ2-3; the D is unclear. Germline loops: CDR1 MNHEY, CDR2 SVGEGT. Between the trimmed V and J ends, which lost 5 bases and 1 base, there was a span of 7 bases. The CDR3 spans 13 residues. DNA for the CDR3: TGTGCCAGCAGTAGAACTCGCACAGATACGCAGTATTTT. Its translation is CASSRTRTDTQYF.

J is TRBJ1-1 and V is TRBV19; D is unclear. Trimming removed 5 bases from V and 0 bases from J, with 10 bases in between. The CDR3 totals 14 residues. The germline V gene encodes CDR1 LNHDA and CDR2 SQIVND (reference sequence). The CDR3 spells CASSGGSMNTEAFF. For the CDR3, the DNA is TGTGCCAGTAGTGGAGGCAGCATGAACACTGAAGCTTTCTTT.

The rearrangement links TRBV7-8 to TRBJ2-2, with TRBD2 identical over 8 bases. There are 17 residues in the CDR3. The trim removed 4 bases at V and 4 bases at J, leaving 11 bases unmatched. Per the germline V gene, CDR1 is SGHVS and CDR2 is FQNEAQ. In DNA, the CDR3 is TGTGCCAGCAGCTCCAGGGAACGGGGGGGAAGCACCGGGGAGCTGTTTTTT. This codes for CASSSRERGGSTGELFF.

The V gene is TRBV5-1, the J gene TRBJ1-1; TRBD1 matches 7 bases. This CDR3 spans 14 amino acids. The V segment lost 4 bases and the J segment 9 bases; nucleotides outside the gene matches: 12. Germline loops: CDR1 SGHRS, CDR2 YFSETQ. The CDR3 coding sequence is TGCGCCAGCAGCAGTACCGGGACAGACAGACAAGCTTTCTTT. It is translated as CASSSTGTDRQAFF.